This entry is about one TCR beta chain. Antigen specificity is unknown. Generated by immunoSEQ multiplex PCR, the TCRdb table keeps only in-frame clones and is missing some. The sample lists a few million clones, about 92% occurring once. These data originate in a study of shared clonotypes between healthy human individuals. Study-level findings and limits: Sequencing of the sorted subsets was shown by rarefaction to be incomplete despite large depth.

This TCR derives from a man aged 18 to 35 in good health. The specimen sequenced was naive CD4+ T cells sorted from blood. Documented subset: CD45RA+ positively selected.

The CDR3 nucleotides are TGCAGCGGGGGTGTAGGACAGGGGAATGAAAAACTGTTTTTT. Its protein product is CSGGVGQGNEKLFF. This chain uses TRBV29-1 with TRBJ1-4, with TRBD1 matching 9 bases. V was pared by 7 bases and J by 5 bases, with 8 bases of the junction left unmatched. There are 14 residues in the CDR3. CDR1 and CDR2 from the germline V gene are SQVTM and ANQGSEA.